A single T cell receptor beta chain is shown here with its context. The specificity of this receptor is unknown. No base qualities exist here, and no much larger clone lies one base off it. V lost 0 bases and J lost 0 bases; the stretch between them is 12 bases long. From the cysteine through the phenylalanine, the CDR3 covers 16 amino acids. Solely the CDR3 DNA is kept, with 48 bases framed from the first base. CDR1 is given as SGHAT and CDR2 as FQNNGV, both from the germline V gene. TCRbeta CDR3 regions were amplified from genomic DNA using the immunoSEQ Assay, a bias-controlled multiplex PCR. The authors' pipeline ran thus. Within the assay, amplification of reference gene primers was used to estimate how many nucleated cells each sample contained. To quantify the absolute abundance of each unique TCRbeta CDR3 rearrangement, sequence reads were collapsed and filtered. For each sample, productive Simpson clonality was calculated as the square root of Simpson's diversity index over productive rearrangements. The source is immuneACCESS, and TCRdb retained only in-frame sequences with V and J called. Part of the clones is not carried over; for the studies checked, unresolved V genes explain less than half of this, and the remainder is unexplained. The V and J calls and clone size are taken from that table; D and trimming were inferred from the DNA. The sample data list around 200,000 clones, and around 75% of these were observed just once. The leading ten clones occupy approximately 5.3% of the sample.

This specimen belongs to a study of blood T cell repertoires in COVID-19 (dated by TCRdb to 2019 to 2021). About the full investigation: Collaborator samples came from the United States, Italy and Spain and covered acute and convalescent phases of COVID-19. Samples came from the ongoing ImmuneRACE study (first 160 participants) plus 1,254 subjects from 6 global collaborators. The repertoires were released in a freely available public database meant as a resource for research on the immune response to SARS-CoV-2. Sample metadata almost always included a de-identified subject ID, COVID-19 status, age in years and sex. Deeply sampled blood TCRbeta repertoires from subjects exposed to, actively infected with, or recovered from COVID-19 were included in the dataset. Where available, HLA class I and class II types were taken from metadata supplied by the sample provider and were not determined by assay-based typing. The prospective study material was composed of cDNA or gDNA derived from T cells, B-cell-depleted T cells, or PBMCs. Study-level results and caveats: How much clinical and demographic metadata was included differed by source and by participant, and the metadata was provided uncurated.

Collaborating institutions collected whole blood in K2EDTA tubes following their own protocols. For TCRbeta analysis, collaborators shipped samples as frozen whole blood, isolated PBMCs, or DNA extracted from either of those sample types. Here the chain combines TRBV11-2 and TRBJ2-7, with TRBD1 perhaps the D gene, on 5 matching bases. This TCR derives from a human donor in a cohort sampled during active COVID-19. Sequenced: peripheral blood. The CDR3 sequence is CASSLDLVRASYEQYF. The nucleotides are TGTGCCAGCAGCTTAGATCTGGTCAGGGCCTCCTACGAGCAGTACTTC.